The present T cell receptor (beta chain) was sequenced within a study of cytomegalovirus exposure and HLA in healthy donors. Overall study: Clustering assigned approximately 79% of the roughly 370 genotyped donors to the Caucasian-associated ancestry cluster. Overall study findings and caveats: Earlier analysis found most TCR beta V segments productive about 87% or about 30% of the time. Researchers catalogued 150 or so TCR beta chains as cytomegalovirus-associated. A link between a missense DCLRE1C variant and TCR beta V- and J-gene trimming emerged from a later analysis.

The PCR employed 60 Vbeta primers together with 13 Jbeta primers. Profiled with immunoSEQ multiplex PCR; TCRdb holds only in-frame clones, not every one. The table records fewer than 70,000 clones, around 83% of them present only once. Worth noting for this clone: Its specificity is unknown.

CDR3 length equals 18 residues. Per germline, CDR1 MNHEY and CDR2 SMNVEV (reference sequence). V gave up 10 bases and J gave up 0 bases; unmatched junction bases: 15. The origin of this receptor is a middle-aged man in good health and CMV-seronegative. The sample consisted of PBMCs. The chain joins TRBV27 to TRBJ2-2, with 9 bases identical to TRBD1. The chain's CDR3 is CATSRDRAMSTNTGELFF. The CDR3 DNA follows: TGTGCCACCTCCCGGGACAGGGCGATGTCAACGAACACCGGGGAGCTGTTTTTT.